A selection of T cell receptor beta chains follows, all from one sample in a study of OX40 agonist ivuxolimab in advanced cancers. Measured with immunoSEQ multiplex PCR; TCRdb has only the in-frame clones, and not every one. The sample consists of 40,000 or so clones, 75% to 85% of them appearing once. The sequencing here drew on CD4+ or CD8+ T cells sorted from blood, taken in a trial of the OX40 agonist ivuxolimab. The receptors shown here come from an adult with an advanced solid tumor such as melanoma, head and neck, liver or kidney cancer. Both conserved end residues are part of each CDR3. The order of the fields is V gene, J gene, clone size, D gene, CDR3 DNA, CDR3 protein. The D gene is left open where the match is weak. Clone size is shown for a subset of rows, as once, few, many or a class of expanded clone.

TRBV25-1	TRBJ1-2	once	TRBD1	TGTGCCAGCAGTGAATGGGGCGGACAGGCCGGCTATGGCTACACCTTC	CASSEWGGQAGYGYTF
TRBV9	TRBJ2-5	.	TRBD2	TGTGCCAGCAGCGAACGGACTAGCGCAGGATTACAAGAGACCCAGTACTTC	CASSERTSAGLQETQYF
TRBV20-1	TRBJ1-1	.	.	TGCAGTGCTAGGATAAACACTGAAGCTTTCTTT	CSARINTEAFF
TRBV7-9	TRBJ2-1	.	.	TGTGCCAGCAGCTTACAGGGTCGGGCATCATACAATGAGCAGTTCTTC	CASSLQGRASYNEQFF
TRBV18	TRBJ1-5	.	.	TGTGCCAGCTCACCAACAGGCGATCAGCCCCAGCATTTT	CASSPTGDQPQHF
TRBV28	TRBJ2-3	.	.	TGTGCCAGCATCTCCCCGGGATTAGGGTCGGAGGATACGCAGTATTTT	CASISPGLGSEDTQYF
TRBV30	TRBJ1-5	.	.	TGTGCCTGGAGTTCAGGGGAAGGGGGCAATCAGCCCCAGCATTTT	CAWSSGEGGNQPQHF
TRBV5-5	TRBJ2-5	.	.	TGTGCCAGCAGCTTGGGAACAGGTGGACTTGGATCGGAGACCCAGTACTTC	CASSLGTGGLGSETQYF
TRBV5-3	TRBJ2-3	.	.	TGTGCCAGAAGCTTGGGGGATACGCAGTATTTT	CARSLGDTQYF
TRBV29-1	TRBJ2-7	.	TRBD2	TGCAGCGTCGGGGAGGGAAACTACGAGCAGTACTTC	CSVGEGNYEQYF
TRBV5-4	TRBJ1-2	.	.	TGTGCCAGCAGCTTGGACCTTATAAGGGATGGCTACACCTTC	CASSLDLIRDGYTF
TRBV19	TRBJ1-4	once	.	TGTGCCAGTAGTATGGATGCTGGGGGCACGGGGCAAAAACTGTTTTTT	CASSMDAGGTGQKLFF
TRBV14	TRBJ2-7	.	TRBD1	TGTGCCAGCAGCCGCGGGACAGGGCCGTCCTCCTACGAGCAGTACTTC	CASSRGTGPSSYEQYF
TRBV28	TRBJ2-7	.	TRBD2	TGTGCCAGCAACACCTTCCGACTAGCGGGGGGGTTTTACGAGCAGTACTTC	CASNTFRLAGGFYEQYF
TRBV29-1	TRBJ1-1	few	.	TGCAGCGGATCAGGTGTGAACACTGAAGCTTTCTTT	CSGSGVNTEAFF
TRBV30	TRBJ2-7	.	.	TGTGCCTGGAGTGTTTATACTGGCTACGAGCAGTACTTC	CAWSVYTGYEQYF
TRBV6-1	TRBJ2-1	few	TRBD1	TGTGCCAGCAGTGAAGACAGGGGCACTGAGCAGTTCTTC	CASSEDRGTEQFF
TRBV12-2	TRBJ1-1	.	.	TGTGCAAGTCGCTTACCGCCAGGGTCTCCCAAACTGAACACTGAAGCTTTCTTT	CASRLPPGSPKLNTEAFF
TRBV13	TRBJ2-1	.	.	TGTGCCAGCAGCTTACCAGGATCCGGAGCCAATGAGCAGTTCTTC	CASSLPGSGANEQFF
TRBV7-3	TRBJ2-2	.	.	TGTGCCAGCAGCTCCGGGACAACAAACACCGGGGAGCTGTTTTTT	CASSSGTTNTGELFF
TRBV6-1	TRBJ2-1	.	TRBD2	TGTGCCAGCAGTGACCAAGCGGGAGCGCTCTACAATGAGCAGTTCTTC	CASSDQAGALYNEQFF
TRBV5-6	TRBJ2-3	.	.	TGTGCCAGCAGCTTGGCCGAGGGGTTTGGAGATACGCAGTATTTT	CASSLAEGFGDTQYF
TRBV20-1	TRBJ1-2	.	.	TGCAGTGCCCCGGCGGGGTATGGCTACACCTTC	CSAPAGYGYTF
TRBV2	TRBJ2-3	.	TRBD1	TGTGCCAGCCACAGGGGGCTCTTTTCCGGATCAGATACGCAGTATTTT	CASHRGLFSGSDTQYF
TRBV5-6	TRBJ1-4	.	TRBD1	TGTGCCAGCAGCAGAGGGACAGGTGGGAAGGAAAAACTGTTTTTT	CASSRGTGGKEKLFF
TRBV28	TRBJ1-2	.	.	TGTGCCAGCAGTCCCCTGGCAGGTTACTTCTATGGCTACACCTTC	CASSPLAGYFYGYTF
TRBV18	TRBJ2-2	.	TRBD1	TGTGCCAGCTCACCACCTAAGGGACAGGGTGTATCCGGGGAGCTGTTTTTT	CASSPPKGQGVSGELFF
TRBV10-2	TRBJ2-7	.	.	TGCGCCAGCAATGGGGCAAAGGGACTTTACGAGCAGTACTTC	CASNGAKGLYEQYF
TRBV18	TRBJ1-1	few	.	TGTGCCAGCTCACCAAGAGACCGAGGATCTAACACTGAAGCTTTCTTT	CASSPRDRGSNTEAFF
TRBV18	TRBJ1-5	.	.	TGTGCCAGCTCACCCGGGGGGGTGGGTCAGCCCCAGCATTTT	CASSPGGVGQPQHF
TRBV7-9	TRBJ1-1	.	.	TGTGCCAGCAGCTTAGGAGGGTCGCCGAACACTGAAGCTTTCTTT	CASSLGGSPNTEAFF
TRBV4-1	TRBJ1-2	.	TRBD1	TGCGCCAGCAGCCAAGCGCTCCTGAGACAGGGGGTGGGTGGCTACACCTTC	CASSQALLRQGVGGYTF
TRBV7-3	TRBJ2-3	.	TRBD2	TGTGCCAGCAGCTTCCGGGACGGGGGGTCAGATACGCAGTATTTT	CASSFRDGGSDTQYF
TRBV30	TRBJ1-5	.	.	TGTGCCTGGAGTATGCCCGCCGATCAGCCCCAGCATTTT	CAWSMPADQPQHF
TRBV19	TRBJ2-6	.	.	TGTGCCAGTAGTACGGATACGGGCGGGGCCAACGTCCTGACTTTC	CASSTDTGGANVLTF
TRBV15	TRBJ2-7	.	.	TGTGCCACCAGCAGCGTGAAAAGCTCCTACGAGCAGTACTTC	CATSSVKSSYEQYF
TRBV10-1	TRBJ2-2	.	TRBD2	TGCGCCAGCAGAAGGACTAGGAGGACCGGGGAGCTGTTTTTT	CASRRTRRTGELFF
TRBV6-5	TRBJ2-7	.	.	TGTGCCAGCAGTTACTCGAGAGTATCCCGGGCTTCGTACTTC	CASSYSRVSRASYF
TRBV7-2	TRBJ1-3	once	.	TGTGCCAGCAGCTTAGGGCGTCAAGGCACCATATATTTT	CASSLGRQGTIYF
TRBV21-1	TRBJ2-2	.	.	TGTGCCAGCAGCAAACCCCCCGTGACAGGGGGTAAGACCGGGGAGCTGTTTTTT	CASSKPPVTGGKTGELFF
TRBV15	TRBJ1-2	medium-sized	.	TGTGCCACCAGCAGTAGAACGCAGGATTATGGCTACACCTTC	CATSSRTQDYGYTF
TRBV11-2	TRBJ2-1	.	.	TGTGCCAGCAGCTTAGACGGCAGGGGTGTCTACAATGAGCAGTTCTTC	CASSLDGRGVYNEQFF
TRBV9	TRBJ2-5	.	.	TGTGCCAGCAGCGTAGGGGAAGGGACCCAGTACTTC	CASSVGEGTQYF
TRBV28	TRBJ2-1	.	TRBD2	TGTGCCAGCAATCTAGCGGGAGGGTCTGGTGAGCAGTTCTTC	CASNLAGGSGEQFF
TRBV7-3	TRBJ2-2	.	TRBD2	TGTGCCAGCAGCTTTGACGGGAGGGACACCGGGGAGCTGTTTTTT	CASSFDGRDTGELFF
TRBV2	TRBJ2-7	.	.	TGTGCCAGCTGGGTCACCCTCTCCTACGAGCAGTACTTC	CASWVTLSYEQYF
TRBV28	TRBJ2-1	.	TRBD1	TGTGCCAGCAGTCCCCGGGACAGCTCACTCCTCCTATCCTACAATGAGCAGTTCTTC	CASSPRDSSLLLSYNEQFF
TRBV5-1	TRBJ2-1	once	.	TGCGCCAGCAGCTTGGCCCACCGGGTTGAGCAGTTCTTC	CASSLAHRVEQFF
TRBV9	TRBJ2-1	.	.	TGTGCCAGCAGCGTCTCACAGGGGGGGTCCTACAATGAGCAGTTCTTC	CASSVSQGGSYNEQFF
TRBV7-6	TRBJ2-2	medium-sized	.	TGTGCCAGCAGCAGGGGACTTACGTCAGCGAACACCGGGGAGCTGTTTTTT	CASSRGLTSANTGELFF
TRBV7-2	TRBJ1-5	few	.	TGTGCCAGCAGCGTTACAGACGGGCCCCAGCATTTT	CASSVTDGPQHF
TRBV7-3	TRBJ2-6	few	.	TGTGCCAGCAGCTCCTCGTCTGGGGCCAACGTCCTGACTTTC	CASSSSSGANVLTF
TRBV7-9	TRBJ2-7	.	.	TGTGCCAGCAGCGCGGGACAGCCCCCTGGGGAGCAGTACTTC	CASSAGQPPGEQYF